The 20 T cell receptor beta chains in this list originate from one sample, sequenced in a study of tumor and adjacent non-tumor tissue in lung cancer. The template was RNA from unsorted bulk tissue. Distant lung tissue was collected more than 3 cm away from the tumor edge. A modified ARM-PCR protocol with three rounds of nested PCR amplified TCRbeta. TCRdb called the multiplex PCR reads again in MiXCR, with one record for every CDR3 protein. The sample contains roughly 90,000 distinct CDR3 sequences, more than 75% of which appear only once. The specimen was distant non-tumor lung tissue. The source of these receptors is a woman aged 45-59 years with non-small cell lung cancer.

This clonotype showed up just a few times. This may be a read error, as it is one base from a much larger clone. The rearrangement links TRBV10-3 to TRBJ2-3; TRBD2 agrees at 7 bases. Germline V gene lookup returns CDR1 ENHRY and CDR2 SYGVKD. This CDR3 contains 15 residues. The DNA of the CDR3 is TGTGCCATCAGTGGGGGAGGGAGAGCCACAGATATGCAGTATTTT. This codes for CAISGGGRATDMQYF.

As regards this clonotype: Because the CDR3 is missing its conserved closing phenylalanine or tryptophan, this is likely a read error. Because the CDR3's place on the DNA is in doubt, the DNA is left out and the CDR3 is given as listed by TCRdb. This chain's CDR3 is CASSFGTGVVIYGYTL. This chain connects TRBV28 to TRBJ1-2; the table names TRBD1, a call not compared with the DNA. The germline CDR1 and CDR2 sequences are MDHEN and SYDVKM. The CDR3 is 16 amino acids long, termini counted.

As concerns this clonotype: The junction shows a germline mismatch at one end, possibly a read error. J is TRBJ2-7 and V is TRBV6-5, with D perhaps TRBD1 (5 bases). There are 14 residues in the CDR3. The germline V gene has CDR1 MNHEY and CDR2 SVGAGI. CDR3 sequence reads: CACSHRDRSDEQYF. The CDR3 DNA reads TGTGCCTGCAGCCACCGCGACAGATCGGACGAGCAGTACTTC.

In regard to this clonotype: The final CDR3 position lacks the conserved phenylalanine or tryptophan, pointing to a likely read error. The genes are TRBV11-2 and TRBJ2-3, with 11 bases that match TRBD2. This CDR3 has 16 amino acids. The germline V gene encodes CDR1 SGHAT and CDR2 FQNNGV. CDR3 DNA sequence: TGTGCCAGTAGCTTTTTAGCGGGAGGGGGCGAAGATACGCAGTATCTT. It yields the protein CASSFLAGGGEDTQYL.

This clonotype has a single count. The CDR3 does not end in the conserved phenylalanine or tryptophan, so this is likely a read error. The CDR3: CASRFPGQGYEQYL. As DNA, the CDR3 is TGTGCCAGCCGTTTCCCCGGACAGGGCTACGAGCAGTACCTC. The genes are TRBV28 and TRBJ2-7, with TRBD1 identical over 8 bases. The CDR3 is 14 residues long. Germline-derived CDR1 and CDR2 are MDHEN and SYDVKM.

A remark on this clonotype: The conserved final phenylalanine or tryptophan is absent from the CDR3, which likely points to a read error. This rearrangement joins TRBV11-2 to TRBJ2-3; D may correspond to TRBD1 or TRBD2 (6 bases each). This CDR3 is 16 amino acids long. The germline V gene has CDR1 SGHAT and CDR2 FQNNGV. This CDR3 is CASSLSGQLATGTQYL. The CDR3 DNA reads TGTGCCAGCAGCTTGTCGGGCCAGCTAGCGACAGGTACGCAGTATCTT.

Turning to this clonotype: Germline and junction disagree at one end, which may indicate a read error. The chain is built from TRBV11-2 and TRBJ2-7, with D perhaps TRBD1 or TRBD2 (5 bases each). This CDR3 has 14 residues. The V gene's germline CDR1 is SGHAT and CDR2 FQNNGV. In DNA form, the CDR3 reads TGTGCCAACAGCTTAGTTAGGGACGGCTACGAGCACTACTTC. The encoded protein is CANSLVRDGYEHYF.

The chain carries TRBV10-1 and TRBJ2-7, with TRBD1 matching over 7 bases. The CDR3 runs 12 residues. Germline assignment: CDR1 WNHNN and CDR2 SYGVQD (reference sequence). J lost 6 bases, V lost 10 bases, and 9 bases had no gene match. CDR3 DNA: TGCGCCAACATTGAGGGGGCGAGCGAGCAGTACTTC. Translating gives CANIEGASEQYF.

To note about this clonotype: The CDR3 ends on some other residue instead of the conserved phenylalanine or tryptophan, so this is likely a read error. J is TRBJ2-5 and V is TRBV20-1; D is perhaps TRBD1 or TRBD2 (6 bases each). The CDR3 runs to 13 residues. V was pared by 5 bases and J by 1 base, with 11 bases between. The germline CDR1 and CDR2 sequences are DFQATT and SNEGSKA (reference sequence). CDR3 sequence (DNA): TGCAGTGCTGGCGGGACAATCCAAGAGACCCAGTACTTA. This encodes CSAGGTIQETQYL.

The V gene is TRBV19, the J gene TRBJ2-2; unclear D gene. The CDR3 has 14 amino acids. CDR1 is LNHDA and CDR2 is SQIVND in the germline V gene (reference sequence). V dropped 7 bases and J dropped 3 bases, with 12 bases sitting between them. The DNA for the CDR3 is TGTGCCAGTACCCTGGGCCGAGACACCGGGGAGCTGTTTTTT. The encoded protein is CASTLGRDTGELFF.

A remark on this clonotype: The conserved closing phenylalanine or tryptophan is absent in this CDR3, likely reflecting a read error. This chain joins TRBV11-2 and TRBJ1-1; D is perhaps TRBD1 (5 bases). The CDR3 sequence is 15 residues long. The V end lost 0 bases, the J end lost 4 bases, and 12 bases lay between the germline ends. The V gene's germline CDR1 is SGHAT and CDR2 FQNNGV. The CDR3 protein is CASSLEPGTSTEAFI. CDR3 DNA: TGTGCCAGCAGCTTAGAGCCGGGGACGAGCACTGAAGCTTTCATT.

This clonotype has just a few counts. The genes are TRBV5-1 and TRBJ1-1; maybe TRBD1 (5 bases). V was shortened by 0 bases and J by 7 bases, with 13 bases between the two germline ends. CDR1 and CDR2 (germline): SGHRS, YFSETQ. The CDR3 contains 14 residues. The CDR3 protein is CASSLGAGSFEAFF. CDR3 in DNA: TGCGCCAGCAGCTTGGGTGCAGGGAGCTTTGAAGCTTTCTTT.

A remark on this clonotype: Just one base apart from a much larger clone, this may be a read error. The chain links TRBV11-2 to TRBJ1-1, with D perhaps matching TRBD1 (6 bases). Trimming removed 7 bases from V and 0 bases from J, with 15 bases in between. Germline V gives CDR1 SGHAT, CDR2 FQNNGV. The CDR3 runs to 15 residues. The CDR3 sequence is CASTFGQSMNTEAFF. DNA of the CDR3: TGTGCCAGCACCTTCGGACAGTCCATGAACACTGAAGCTTTCTTT.

Ten or more counts support this clonotype. This sequence joins TRBV7-9 and TRBJ2-2; D possibly corresponds to TRBD2 (6 bases). There are 16 residues in the CDR3. V lost 7 bases and J lost 4, with 19 bases in between. Germline V lookup: CDR1 SEHNR, CDR2 FQNEAQ (reference sequence). The DNA of the CDR3 is TGTGCCAGCAACCTAGCGATTGCGGGAAGCACCGGGGAGCTGTTTTTT. Its translation is CASNLAIAGSTGELFF.

In regard to this clonotype: One end of the junction varies from germline; a read error may be responsible. The chain carries TRBV6-5 and TRBJ2-3; D is perhaps TRBD2 (6 bases). The CDR3 is 19 amino acids. The germline V gene has CDR1 MNHEY and CDR2 SVGAGI. CDR3 bases: TGTGCCAGCAGTTACTCCACCCGGGACTCCCCCCGAATCACATATACGCAGTACTTT. Translating gives CASSYSTRDSPRITYTQYF.

Regarding this clonotype: An end of the junction does not agree with germline; a read error may underlie this. The chain carries TRBV6-5 and TRBJ1-2; no clear D gene. Germline CDR1 MNHEY, CDR2 SVGAGI. The CDR3 extends over 16 amino acids. DNA for the CDR3: TGTGACAGCAGTTACTCGAATAGCAGGCTATACTATGGCTACACCTTC. This encodes CDSSYSNSRLYYGYTF.

Comment on this clonotype: The junction and the germline gene differ at one end; a read error may be behind it. The V and J genes are TRBV10-1 and TRBJ1-1; D might be TRBD1 (5 bases). Germline values: CDR1 WNHNN, CDR2 SYGVQD (reference sequence). CDR3 size: 14 residues. The CDR3 DNA sequence: TGCGCCAGCTGTGATAACCAGGGTTACATTGAAGCTTTCTTT. Protein: CASCDNQGYIEAFF.

The chain combines TRBV29-1 with TRBJ2-1; tentative D call: TRBD2 (6 bases). CDR1 SQVTM and CDR2 ANQGSEA come from the germline V gene. The CDR3 runs to 13 residues. V was cut by 8 bases and J by 5 bases, with 16 bases left in between. DNA for the CDR3: TGCAGCACTCAGGGAGTAGCGGACAATGAGCAGTTCTTC. Translated: CSTQGVADNEQFF.

In the case of this clonotype: One end of the junction fails to match germline, which may point to a read error. The J gene is TRBJ2-1, the V gene TRBV11-2, with 9 nucleotides matching TRBD2. The CDR3 sequence is 18 residues long. The germline gives CDR1 SGHAT, CDR2 FQNNGV. CDR3 residues: CVSSLGTSTGGGINEQFF. For the CDR3, the DNA is TGTGTCAGCAGTTTAGGGACTAGCACGGGCGGTGGAATCAATGAGCAGTTCTTC. Using reference TRBV11-2 and TRBJ2-1 for the parts outside the CDR3, the full variable domain is EAGVAQSPRYKIIEKRQSVAFWCNPISGHATLYWYQQILGQGPKLLIQFQNNGVVDDSQLPKDRFSAERLKGVDSTLKIQPAKLEDSAVYLCVSSLGTSTGGGINEQFFGPGTRLTVL.

This clonotype was seen only once. This sequence joins TRBV7-9 and TRBJ1-4, with no clear D. This CDR3 contains 13 residues. Germline V gives CDR1 SEHNR, CDR2 FQNEAQ (reference sequence). Deletions cut 7 bases from V and 6 bases from J, with 12 bases between. CDR3 amino acids: CASKDTRDEKLFF. The CDR3 nucleotides read TGTGCCAGCAAGGATACCCGGGATGAAAAACTGTTTTTT.